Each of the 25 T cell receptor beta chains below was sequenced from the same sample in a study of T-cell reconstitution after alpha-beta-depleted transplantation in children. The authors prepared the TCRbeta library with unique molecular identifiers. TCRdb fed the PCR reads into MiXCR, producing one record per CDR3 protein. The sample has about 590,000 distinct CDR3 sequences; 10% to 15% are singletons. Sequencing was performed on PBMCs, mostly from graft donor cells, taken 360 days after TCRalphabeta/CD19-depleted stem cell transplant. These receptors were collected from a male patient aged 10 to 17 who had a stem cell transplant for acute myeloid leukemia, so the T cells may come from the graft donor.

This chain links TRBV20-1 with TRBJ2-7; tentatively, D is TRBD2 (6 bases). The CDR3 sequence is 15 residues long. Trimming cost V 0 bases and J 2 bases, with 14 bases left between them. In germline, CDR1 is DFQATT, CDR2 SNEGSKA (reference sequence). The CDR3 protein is CSARDSRGRPYEQYF. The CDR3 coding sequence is TGCAGTGCTAGAGATAGCCGGGGGAGGCCCTACGAGCAGTACTTC.

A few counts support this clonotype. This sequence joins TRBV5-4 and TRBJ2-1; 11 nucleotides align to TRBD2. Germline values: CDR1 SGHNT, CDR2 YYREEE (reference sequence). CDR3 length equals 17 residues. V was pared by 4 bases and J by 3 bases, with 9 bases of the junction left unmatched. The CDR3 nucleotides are TGTGCCAGCAGCGCTATAGCGGGAGGGAGTTTCTACAATGAGCAGTTCTTC. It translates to CASSAIAGGSFYNEQFF. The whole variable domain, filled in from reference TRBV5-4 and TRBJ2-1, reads ETGVTQSPTHLIKTRGQQVTLRCSSQSGHNTVSWYQQALGQGPQFIFQYYREEENGRGNFPPRFSGLQFPNYSSELNVNALELDDSALYLCASSAIAGGSFYNEQFFGPGTRLTVL.

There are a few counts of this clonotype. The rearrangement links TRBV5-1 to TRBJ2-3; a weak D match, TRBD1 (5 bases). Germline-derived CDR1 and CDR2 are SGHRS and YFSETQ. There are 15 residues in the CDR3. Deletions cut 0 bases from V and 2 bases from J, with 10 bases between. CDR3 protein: CASSLVGAFTDTQYF. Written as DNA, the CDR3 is TGCGCCAGCAGCTTGGTAGGGGCCTTCACAGATACGCAGTATTTT. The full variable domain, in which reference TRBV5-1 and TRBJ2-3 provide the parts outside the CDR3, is KAGVTQTPRYLIKTRGQQVTLSCSPISGHRSVSWYQQTPGQGLQFLFEYFSETQRNKGNFPGRFSGRQFSNSRSEMNVSTLELGDSALYLCASSLVGAFTDTQYFGPGTRLTVL.

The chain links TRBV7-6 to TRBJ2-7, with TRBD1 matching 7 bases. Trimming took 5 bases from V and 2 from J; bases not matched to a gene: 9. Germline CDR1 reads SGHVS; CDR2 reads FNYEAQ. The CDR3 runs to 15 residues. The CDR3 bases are TGTGCCAGCAGCCCGACAGGGTCAACCCCCTACGAGCAGTACTTC. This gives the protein CASSPTGSTPYEQYF.

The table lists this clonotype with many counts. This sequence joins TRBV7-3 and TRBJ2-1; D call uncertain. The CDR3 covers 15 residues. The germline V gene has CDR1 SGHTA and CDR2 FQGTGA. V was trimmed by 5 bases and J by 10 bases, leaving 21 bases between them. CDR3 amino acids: CASSPFDSSYWEQFF. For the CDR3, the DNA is TGTGCCAGCAGCCCATTCGACTCGTCTTATTGGGAGCAGTTCTTC.

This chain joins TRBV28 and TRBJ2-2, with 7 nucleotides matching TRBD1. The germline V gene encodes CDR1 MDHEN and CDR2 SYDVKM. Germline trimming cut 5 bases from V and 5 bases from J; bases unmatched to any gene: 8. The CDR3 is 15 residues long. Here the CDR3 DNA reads TGTGCCAGCAGTCACAGGGGTTTGAGGACCGGGGAGCTGTTTTTT. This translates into CASSHRGLRTGELFF. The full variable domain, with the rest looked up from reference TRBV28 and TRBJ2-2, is DVKVTQSSRYLVKRTGEKVFLECVQDMDHENMFWYRQDPGLGLRLIYFSYDVKMKEKGDIPEGYSVSREKKERFSLILESASTNQTSMYLCASSHRGLRTGELFFGEGSRLTVL.

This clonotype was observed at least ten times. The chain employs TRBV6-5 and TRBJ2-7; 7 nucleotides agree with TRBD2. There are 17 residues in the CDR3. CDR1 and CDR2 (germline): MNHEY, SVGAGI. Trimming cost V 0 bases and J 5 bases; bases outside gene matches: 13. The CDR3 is CASSYSPGREWINEQYF. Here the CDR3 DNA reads TGTGCCAGCAGTTACTCGCCAGGGAGGGAATGGATAAACGAGCAGTACTTC.

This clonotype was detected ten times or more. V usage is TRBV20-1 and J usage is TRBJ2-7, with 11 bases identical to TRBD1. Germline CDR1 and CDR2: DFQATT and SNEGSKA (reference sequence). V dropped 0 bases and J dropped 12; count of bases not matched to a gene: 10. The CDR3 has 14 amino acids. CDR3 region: CSAREGQGEVASYF. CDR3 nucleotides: TGCAGTGCTAGAGAGGGACAGGGGGAAGTTGCCTCGTACTTC.

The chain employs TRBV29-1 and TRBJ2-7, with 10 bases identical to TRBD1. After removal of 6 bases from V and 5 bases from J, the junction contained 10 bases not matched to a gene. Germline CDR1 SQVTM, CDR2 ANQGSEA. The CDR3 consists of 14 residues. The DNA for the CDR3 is TGCAGCGTGCTACCAAGGACAGGGGGAAACGAGCAGTACTTC. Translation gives CSVLPRTGGNEQYF.

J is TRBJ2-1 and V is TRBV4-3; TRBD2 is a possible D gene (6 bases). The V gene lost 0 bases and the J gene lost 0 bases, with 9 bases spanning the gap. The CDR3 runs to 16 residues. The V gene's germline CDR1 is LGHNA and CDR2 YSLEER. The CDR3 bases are TGCGCCAGCAGCCAAGAGGGACTGATCTCCTACAATGAGCAGTTCTTC. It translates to CASSQEGLISYNEQFF.

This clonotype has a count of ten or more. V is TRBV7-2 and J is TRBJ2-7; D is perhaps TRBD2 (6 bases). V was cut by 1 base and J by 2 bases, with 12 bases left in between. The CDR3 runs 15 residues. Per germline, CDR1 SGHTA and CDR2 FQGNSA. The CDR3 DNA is TGTGCCAGCAGCTTAGATACGGGAGTCGCCTACGAGCAGTACTTC. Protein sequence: CASSLDTGVAYEQYF.

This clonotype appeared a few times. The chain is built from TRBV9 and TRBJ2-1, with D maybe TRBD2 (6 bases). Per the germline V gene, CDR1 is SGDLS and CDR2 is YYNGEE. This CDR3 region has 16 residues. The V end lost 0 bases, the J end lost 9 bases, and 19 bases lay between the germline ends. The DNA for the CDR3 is TGTGCCAGCAGCGTAGGGCCGCGCGGTTCCGGGGGTGAGCAGTTCTTC. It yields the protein CASSVGPRGSGGEQFF.

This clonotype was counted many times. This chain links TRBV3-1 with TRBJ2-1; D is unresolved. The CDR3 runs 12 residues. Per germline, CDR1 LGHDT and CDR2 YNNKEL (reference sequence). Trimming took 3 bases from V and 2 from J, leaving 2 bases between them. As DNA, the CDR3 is TGTGCCAGCAGCCAGCCCTACAATGAGCAGTTCTTC. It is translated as CASSQPYNEQFF.

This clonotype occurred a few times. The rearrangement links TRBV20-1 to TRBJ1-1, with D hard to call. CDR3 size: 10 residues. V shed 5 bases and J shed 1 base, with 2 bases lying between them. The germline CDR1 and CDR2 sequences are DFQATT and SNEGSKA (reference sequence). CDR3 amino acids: CSASNTEAFF. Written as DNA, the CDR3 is TGCAGTGCTTCGAACACTGAAGCTTTCTTT.

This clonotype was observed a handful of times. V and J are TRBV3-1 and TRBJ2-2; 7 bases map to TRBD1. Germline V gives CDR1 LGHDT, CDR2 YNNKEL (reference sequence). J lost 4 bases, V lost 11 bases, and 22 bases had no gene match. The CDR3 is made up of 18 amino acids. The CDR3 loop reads CASSTSRGRRGGTGELFF. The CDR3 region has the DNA TGTGCCTCCTCAACGTCGAGGGGGCGCAGGGGTGGCACCGGGGAGCTGTTTTTT.

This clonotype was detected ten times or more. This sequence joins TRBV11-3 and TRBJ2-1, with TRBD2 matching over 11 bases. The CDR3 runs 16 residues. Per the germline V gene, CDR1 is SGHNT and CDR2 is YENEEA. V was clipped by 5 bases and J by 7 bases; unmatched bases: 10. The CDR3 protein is CASSRTGTSGGNEQFF. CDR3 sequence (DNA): TGTGCCAGCAGCCGCACCGGGACTAGCGGAGGGAATGAGCAGTTCTTC.

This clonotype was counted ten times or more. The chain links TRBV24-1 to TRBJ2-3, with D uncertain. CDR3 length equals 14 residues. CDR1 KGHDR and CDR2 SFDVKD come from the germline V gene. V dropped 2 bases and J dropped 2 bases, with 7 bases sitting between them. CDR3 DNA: TGTGCCACCAGTGATTACGGCACCACAGATACGCAGTATTTT. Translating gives CATSDYGTTDTQYF.

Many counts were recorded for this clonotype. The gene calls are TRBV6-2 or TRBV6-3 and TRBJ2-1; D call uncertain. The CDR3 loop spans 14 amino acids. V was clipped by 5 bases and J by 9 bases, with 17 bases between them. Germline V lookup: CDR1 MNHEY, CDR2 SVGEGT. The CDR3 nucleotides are TGTGCCAGCAGTAGGCTCTGGGTAGCAGGTGAGCAGTTCTTC. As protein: CASSRLWVAGEQFF.

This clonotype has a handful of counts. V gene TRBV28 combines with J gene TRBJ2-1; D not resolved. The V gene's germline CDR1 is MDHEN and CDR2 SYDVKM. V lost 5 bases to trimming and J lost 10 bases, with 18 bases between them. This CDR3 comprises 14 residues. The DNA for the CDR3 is TGTGCCAGCAGTCCCTCGGAAATCCTGGCCGAGCAGTTCTTC. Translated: CASSPSEILAEQFF.

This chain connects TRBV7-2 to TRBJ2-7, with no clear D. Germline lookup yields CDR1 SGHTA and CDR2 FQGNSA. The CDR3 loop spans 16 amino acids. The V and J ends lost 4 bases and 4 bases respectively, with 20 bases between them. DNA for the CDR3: TGTGCCAGCAGCTCCCCCACCAGCATGGTAAGGTACGAGCAGTACTTC. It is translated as CASSSPTSMVRYEQYF. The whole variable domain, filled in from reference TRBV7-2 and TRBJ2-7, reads GAGVSQSPSNKVTEKGKDVELRCDPISGHTALYWYRQSLGQGLEFLIYFQGNSAPDKSGLPSDRFSAERTGGSVSTLTIQRTQQEDSAVYLCASSSPTSMVRYEQYFGPGTRLTVT.

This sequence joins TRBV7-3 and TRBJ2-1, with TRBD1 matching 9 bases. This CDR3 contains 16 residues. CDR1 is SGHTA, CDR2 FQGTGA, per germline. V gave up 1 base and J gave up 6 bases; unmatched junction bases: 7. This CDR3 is CASSLSQTGGSNEQFF. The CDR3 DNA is TGTGCCAGCAGCTTAAGCCAGACAGGGGGTAGCAATGAGCAGTTCTTC.

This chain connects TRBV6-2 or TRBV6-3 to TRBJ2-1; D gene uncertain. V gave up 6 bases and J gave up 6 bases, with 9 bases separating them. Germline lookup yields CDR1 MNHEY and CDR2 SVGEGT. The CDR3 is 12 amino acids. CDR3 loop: CASSTSFNEQFF. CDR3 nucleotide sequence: TGTGCCAGCAGCACCAGCTTCAATGAGCAGTTCTTC.

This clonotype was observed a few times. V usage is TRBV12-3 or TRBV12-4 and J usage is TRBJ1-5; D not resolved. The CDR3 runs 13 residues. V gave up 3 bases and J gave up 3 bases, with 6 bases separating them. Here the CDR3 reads CASSFSLNQPQHF. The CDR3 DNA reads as TGTGCCAGCAGTTTTTCGCTCAATCAGCCCCAGCATTTT.

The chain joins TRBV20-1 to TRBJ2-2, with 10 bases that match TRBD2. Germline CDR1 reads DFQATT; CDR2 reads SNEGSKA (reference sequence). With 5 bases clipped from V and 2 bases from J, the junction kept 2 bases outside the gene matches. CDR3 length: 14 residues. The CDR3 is CSALLAGNTGELFF. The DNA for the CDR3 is TGCAGTGCTCTACTAGCGGGAAACACCGGGGAGCTGTTTTTT.

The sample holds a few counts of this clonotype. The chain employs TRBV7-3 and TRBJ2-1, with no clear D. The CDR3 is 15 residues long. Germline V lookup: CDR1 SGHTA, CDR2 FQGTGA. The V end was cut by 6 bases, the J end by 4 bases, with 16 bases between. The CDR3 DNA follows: TGTGCCAGCAGTCCCAGCCTCACCCTATACAATGAGCAGTTCTTC. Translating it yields CASSPSLTLYNEQFF.